Each of the 8 T cell receptor beta chains below was sequenced from the same sample in a study of CD8+ T cells in alopecia areata. Isolated RNA was reverse transcribed into cDNA used as the sequencing template. The method was immunoSEQ multiplex PCR; TCRdb's version includes in-frame clones alone and lacks a portion of them. The sample has 150,000 to 200,000 clones, 50% to 65% seen once; the top ten hold approximately 4.3%. Material: CD4+ T cells sorted from blood. All receptors come from a human donor in good health.

The gene calls are TRBV2 and TRBJ2-7; maybe TRBD2 (6 bases). Germline V CDR1 and CDR2: SNHLY, FYNNEI. CDR3 size: 13 residues. Trimming pared 6 bases from V and 3 bases from J, leaving 12 bases between. The CDR3 nucleotides are TGTGCCAGCAGCTCGGGACTTGGCTACGAGCAGTACTTC. Translated, it gives CASSSGLGYEQYF.

The chain joins TRBV18 to TRBJ1-5, with D perhaps matching TRBD1 (5 bases). This CDR3 comprises 14 residues. V was cut by 2 bases and J by 4 bases, with 9 bases left in between. CDR1 and CDR2 (germline): KGHSH, LQKENI. The CDR3 coding sequence is TGTGCCAGCTCACCAGGGCGGACAAATCAGCCCCAGCATTTT. Residues: CASSPGRTNQPQHF.

The V and J genes are TRBV7-2 and TRBJ2-1; 12 nucleotides line up with TRBD2. The CDR3 covers 16 residues. Losses at the gene ends were 5 bases for V and 9 bases for J; bases not matched to a gene: 11. The germline CDR1 and CDR2 sequences are SGHTA and FQGNSA. CDR3 bases: TGTGCCAGCAGCACACTACCGGGACTAGCGGGTTCTGAGCAGTTCTTC. This gives the protein CASSTLPGLAGSEQFF.

This chain joins TRBV28 and TRBJ2-7, with 9 positions matching TRBD2. J was trimmed by 0 bases and V by 8 bases; bases with no gene match: 8. Germline V gives CDR1 MDHEN, CDR2 SYDVKM. CDR3 size: 15 residues. The CDR3 loop reads CASGYTSGYSYEQYF. DNA for the CDR3: TGTGCCAGCGGGTATACTAGCGGGTACTCCTACGAGCAGTACTTC.

V is TRBV7-9 and J is TRBJ1-5; D unclear. This CDR3 is 15 amino acids long. CDR1 SEHNR and CDR2 FQNEAQ come from the germline V gene (reference sequence). Deletions cut 1 base from V and 1 base from J, with 8 bases between. CDR3 sequence: CASSLDGMSNQPQHF. The CDR3 DNA reads as TGTGCCAGCAGCTTAGACGGGATGAGCAATCAGCCCCAGCATTTT.

The chain links TRBV6-5 to TRBJ2-7; TRBD1 matches at 7 bases. CDR1 and CDR2 (germline): MNHEY, SVGAGI. V lost 6 bases to trimming and J lost 3 bases; unmatched junction nucleotides: 5. The CDR3 totals 13 residues. In DNA, the CDR3 is TGTGCCAGCAGCAGGGACAGACTCTACGAGCAGTACTTC. As protein: CASSRDRLYEQYF.

The chain has TRBV7-9 and TRBJ1-1; D unclear. Germline CDR1 reads SEHNR; CDR2 reads FQNEAQ (reference sequence). Trimming shortened V by 4 bases and J by 1 base, and 13 bases separated the two germline ends. The CDR3 has 15 amino acids. The CDR3 coding sequence is TGTGCCAGCAGCTCTTCCTATGGAGCGAACACTGAAGCTTTCTTT. Translated, it gives CASSSSYGANTEAFF.

V gene TRBV5-6 combines with J gene TRBJ2-5; the D is unclear. Germline values: CDR1 SGHDT, CDR2 YYEEEE. CDR3 length: 13 residues. Between the trimmed V and J ends, which lost 0 bases and 1 base, there was a span of 4 bases. Here the CDR3 reads CASSLVGQETQYF. DNA of the CDR3: TGTGCCAGCAGCTTGGTGGGCCAAGAGACCCAGTACTTC.